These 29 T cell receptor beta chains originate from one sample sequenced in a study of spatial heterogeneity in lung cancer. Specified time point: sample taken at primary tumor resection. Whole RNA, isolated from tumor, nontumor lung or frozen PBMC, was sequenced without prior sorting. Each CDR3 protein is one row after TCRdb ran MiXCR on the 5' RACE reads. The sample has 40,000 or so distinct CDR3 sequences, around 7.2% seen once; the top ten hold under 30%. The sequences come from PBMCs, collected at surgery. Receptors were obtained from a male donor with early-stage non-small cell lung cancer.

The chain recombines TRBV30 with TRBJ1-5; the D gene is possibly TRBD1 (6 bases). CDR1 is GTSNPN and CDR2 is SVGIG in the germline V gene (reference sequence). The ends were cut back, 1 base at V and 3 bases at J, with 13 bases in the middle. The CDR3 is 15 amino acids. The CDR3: CAWSDFGGFNQPQHF. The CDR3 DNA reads TGTGCCTGGAGTGACTTTGGGGGCTTCAATCAGCCCCAGCATTTT.

This CDR3 reads CAWSRRGIGSPLHF. In DNA form, the CDR3 reads TGTGCCTGGAGTCGACGAGGGATAGGTTCACCCCTCCACTTT. The chain employs TRBV30 and TRBJ1-6; D gene unclear. V was trimmed by 2 bases and J by 9 bases, leaving 14 bases between them. This CDR3 region has 14 residues. Per the germline V gene, CDR1 is GTSNPN and CDR2 is SVGIG (reference sequence).

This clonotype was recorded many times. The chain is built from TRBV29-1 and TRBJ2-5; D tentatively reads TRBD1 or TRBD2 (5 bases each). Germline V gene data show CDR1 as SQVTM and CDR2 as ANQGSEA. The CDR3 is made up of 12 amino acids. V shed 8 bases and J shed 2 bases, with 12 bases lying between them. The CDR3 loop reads CSSRDPQETQYF. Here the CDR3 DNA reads TGCAGCTCAAGGGACCCGCAAGAGACCCAGTACTTC.

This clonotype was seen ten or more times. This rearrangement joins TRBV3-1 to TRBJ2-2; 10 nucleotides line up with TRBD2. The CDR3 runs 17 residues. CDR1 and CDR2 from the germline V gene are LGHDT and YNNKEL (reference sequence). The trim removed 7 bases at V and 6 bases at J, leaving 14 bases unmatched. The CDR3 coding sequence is TGTGCCAGCAATCGAAAATGGCTAGCGGGAGATTCCGGGGAGCTGTTTTTT. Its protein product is CASNRKWLAGDSGELFF.

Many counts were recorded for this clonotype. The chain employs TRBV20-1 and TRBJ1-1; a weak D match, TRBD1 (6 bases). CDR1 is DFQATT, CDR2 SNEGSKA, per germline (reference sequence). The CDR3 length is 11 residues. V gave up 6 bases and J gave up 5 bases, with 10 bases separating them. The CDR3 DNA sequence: TGCAGTGCCTACAGGGTAACTGAAGCTTTCTTT. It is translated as CSAYRVTEAFF.

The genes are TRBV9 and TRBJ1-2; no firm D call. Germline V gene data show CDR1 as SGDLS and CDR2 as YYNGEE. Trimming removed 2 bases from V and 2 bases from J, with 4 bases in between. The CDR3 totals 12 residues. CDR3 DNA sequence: TGTGCCAGCAGCGTGGGAAACTATGGCTACACCTTC. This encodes CASSVGNYGYTF.

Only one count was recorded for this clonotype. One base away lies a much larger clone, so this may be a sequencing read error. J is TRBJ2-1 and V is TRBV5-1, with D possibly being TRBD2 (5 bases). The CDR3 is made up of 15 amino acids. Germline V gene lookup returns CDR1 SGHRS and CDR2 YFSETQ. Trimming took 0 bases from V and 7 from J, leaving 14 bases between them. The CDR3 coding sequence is TGCGCCAGCAGCTTGGTTTCAGCGGAATATAATGAGCAGTTCTTC. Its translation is CASSLVSAEYNEQFF.

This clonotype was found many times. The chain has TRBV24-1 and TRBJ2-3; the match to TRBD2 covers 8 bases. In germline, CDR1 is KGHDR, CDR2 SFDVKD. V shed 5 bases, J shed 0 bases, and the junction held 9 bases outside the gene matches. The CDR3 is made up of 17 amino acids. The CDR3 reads CATSGRAGALSTDTQYF. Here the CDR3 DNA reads TGTGCCACCAGTGGTCGAGCGGGAGCGCTAAGCACAGATACGCAGTATTTT.

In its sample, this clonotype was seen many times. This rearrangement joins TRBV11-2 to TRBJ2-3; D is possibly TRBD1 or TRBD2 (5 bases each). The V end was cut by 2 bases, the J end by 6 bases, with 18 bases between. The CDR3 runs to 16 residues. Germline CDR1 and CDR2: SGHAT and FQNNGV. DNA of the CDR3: TGTGCCAGCAGCTTAAAGGGACCTGGTATGATGGATACGCAGTATTTT. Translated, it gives CASSLKGPGMMDTQYF.

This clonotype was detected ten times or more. CDR3 loop: CASSLAGLQGKGGYTF. The CDR3, as DNA: TGTGCCAGCAGCTTAGCAGGTCTACAGGGGAAAGGCGGCTACACCTTC. The V and J genes are TRBV11-2 and TRBJ1-2, with TRBD1 matching 7 bases. The CDR3 has 16 amino acids. CDR1 is SGHAT, CDR2 FQNNGV, per germline. J lost 8 bases, V lost 1 base, and 13 bases had no gene match.

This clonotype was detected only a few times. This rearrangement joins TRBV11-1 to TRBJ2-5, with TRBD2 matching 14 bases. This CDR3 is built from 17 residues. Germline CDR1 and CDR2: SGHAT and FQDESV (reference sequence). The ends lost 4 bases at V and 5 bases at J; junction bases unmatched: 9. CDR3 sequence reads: CASSSLGLAGEDETQYF. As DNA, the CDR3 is TGTGCCAGCAGCTCCCTGGGACTAGCGGGGGAGGATGAGACCCAGTACTTC.

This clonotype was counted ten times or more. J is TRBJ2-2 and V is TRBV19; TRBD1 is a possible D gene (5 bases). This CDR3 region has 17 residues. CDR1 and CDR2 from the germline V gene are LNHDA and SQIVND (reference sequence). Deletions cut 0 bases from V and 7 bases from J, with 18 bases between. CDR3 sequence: CASSIDHTGRFGGELFF. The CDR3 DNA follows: TGTGCCAGTAGTATAGATCACACAGGCCGTTTCGGCGGGGAGCTGTTTTTT.

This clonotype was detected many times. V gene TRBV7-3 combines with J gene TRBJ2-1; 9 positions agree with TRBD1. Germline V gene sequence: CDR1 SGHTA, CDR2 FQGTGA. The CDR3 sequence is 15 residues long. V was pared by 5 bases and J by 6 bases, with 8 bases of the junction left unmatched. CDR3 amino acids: CASSPKQGAGNEQFF. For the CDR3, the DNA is TGTGCCAGCAGCCCGAAACAGGGGGCAGGCAATGAGCAGTTCTTC.

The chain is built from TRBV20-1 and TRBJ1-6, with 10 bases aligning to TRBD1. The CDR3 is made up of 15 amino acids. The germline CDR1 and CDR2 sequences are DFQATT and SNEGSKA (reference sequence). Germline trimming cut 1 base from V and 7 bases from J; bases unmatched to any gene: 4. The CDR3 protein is CSARATGGRNSPLHF. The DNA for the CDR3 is TGCAGTGCTAGAGCGACAGGGGGCAGAAATTCACCCCTCCACTTT.

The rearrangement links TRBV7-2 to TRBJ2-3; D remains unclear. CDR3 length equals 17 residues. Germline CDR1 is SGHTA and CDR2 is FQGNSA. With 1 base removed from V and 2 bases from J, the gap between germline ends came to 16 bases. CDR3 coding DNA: TGTGCCAGCAGCTTAGGTTTGATCAGGACGAACACAGATACGCAGTATTTT. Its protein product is CASSLGLIRTNTDTQYF.

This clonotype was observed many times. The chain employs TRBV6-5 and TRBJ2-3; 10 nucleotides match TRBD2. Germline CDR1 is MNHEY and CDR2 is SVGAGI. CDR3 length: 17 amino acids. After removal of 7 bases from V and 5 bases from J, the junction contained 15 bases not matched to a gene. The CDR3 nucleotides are TGTGCCAGCACCGGATGGAGTATAGCGGGAGGAGAAGATACGCAGTATTTT. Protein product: CASTGWSIAGGEDTQYF.

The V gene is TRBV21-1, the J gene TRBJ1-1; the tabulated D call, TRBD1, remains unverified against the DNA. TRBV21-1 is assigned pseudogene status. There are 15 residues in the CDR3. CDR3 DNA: TGTGCCAGCAGCAAAGGGGCGACGGAGGCCACTGAAGCTTTCTTT. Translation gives CASSKGATEATEAFF.

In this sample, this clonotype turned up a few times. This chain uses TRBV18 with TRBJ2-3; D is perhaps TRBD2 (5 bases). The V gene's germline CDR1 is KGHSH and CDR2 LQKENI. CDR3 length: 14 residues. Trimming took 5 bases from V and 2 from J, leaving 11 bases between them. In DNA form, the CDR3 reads TGTGCCAGCTCATCCCCGGGAAACACAGATACGCAGTATTTT. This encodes CASSSPGNTDTQYF. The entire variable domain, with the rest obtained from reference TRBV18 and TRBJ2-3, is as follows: NAGVMQNPRHLVRRRGQEARLRCSPMKGHSHVYWYRQLPEEGLKFMVYLQKENIIDESGMPKERFSAEFPKEGPSILRIQQVVRGDSAAYFCASSSPGNTDTQYFGPGTRLTVL.

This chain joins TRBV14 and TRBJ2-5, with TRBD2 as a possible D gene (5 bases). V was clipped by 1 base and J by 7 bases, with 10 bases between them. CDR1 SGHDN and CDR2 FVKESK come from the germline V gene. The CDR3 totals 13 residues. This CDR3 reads CASSQGLYGTQYF. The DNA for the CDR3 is TGTGCCAGCAGCCAAGGACTATACGGGACCCAGTACTTC.

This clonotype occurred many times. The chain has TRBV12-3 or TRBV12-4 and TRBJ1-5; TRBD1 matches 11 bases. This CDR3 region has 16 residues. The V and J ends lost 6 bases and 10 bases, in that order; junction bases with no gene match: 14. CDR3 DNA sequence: TGTGCCAGCAGACCAACCGGGACAGGGGGAATCGTCCCCCAGCATTTT. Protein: CASRPTGTGGIVPQHF.

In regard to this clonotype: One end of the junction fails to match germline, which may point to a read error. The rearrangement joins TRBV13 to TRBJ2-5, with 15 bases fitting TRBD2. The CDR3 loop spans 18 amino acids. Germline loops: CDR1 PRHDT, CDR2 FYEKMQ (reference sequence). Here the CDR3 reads CVSSPRTSGRAFQETQYF. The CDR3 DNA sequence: TGTGTCAGCAGCCCCCGGACTAGCGGGAGGGCCTTCCAAGAGACCCAGTACTTC.

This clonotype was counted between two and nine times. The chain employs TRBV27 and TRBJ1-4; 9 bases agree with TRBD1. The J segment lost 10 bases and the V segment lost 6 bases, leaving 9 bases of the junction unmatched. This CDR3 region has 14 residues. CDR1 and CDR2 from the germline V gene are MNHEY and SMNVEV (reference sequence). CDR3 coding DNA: TGTGCCAGCAGCCCTTGGACAGGGGATGGAAAACTGTTTTTT. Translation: CASSPWTGDGKLFF.

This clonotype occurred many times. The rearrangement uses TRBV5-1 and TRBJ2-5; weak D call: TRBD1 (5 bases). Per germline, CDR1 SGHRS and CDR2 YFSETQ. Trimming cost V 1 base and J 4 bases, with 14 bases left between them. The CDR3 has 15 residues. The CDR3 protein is CASSLTGGLRETQYF. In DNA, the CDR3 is TGCGCCAGCAGCTTGACAGGCGGTTTACGAGAGACCCAGTACTTC.

CDR3 coding DNA: TGCAGTGCAAGCTCGTTAGGACAGGGACGAGGCTACACCTTC. It encodes CSASSLGQGRGYTF. V and J are TRBV20-1 and TRBJ1-2; 8 positions match TRBD1. Germline CDR1 is DFQATT and CDR2 is SNEGSKA (reference sequence). V lost 6 bases, J lost 8 bases, and 14 bases stayed unmatched. The CDR3 totals 14 residues.

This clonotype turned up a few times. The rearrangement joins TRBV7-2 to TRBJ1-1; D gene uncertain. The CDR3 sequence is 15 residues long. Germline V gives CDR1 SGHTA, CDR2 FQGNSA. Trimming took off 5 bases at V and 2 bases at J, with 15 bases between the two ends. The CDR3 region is CASSTVVRSNTEAFF. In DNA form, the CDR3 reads TGTGCCAGCAGCACCGTGGTACGGAGCAACACTGAAGCTTTCTTT.

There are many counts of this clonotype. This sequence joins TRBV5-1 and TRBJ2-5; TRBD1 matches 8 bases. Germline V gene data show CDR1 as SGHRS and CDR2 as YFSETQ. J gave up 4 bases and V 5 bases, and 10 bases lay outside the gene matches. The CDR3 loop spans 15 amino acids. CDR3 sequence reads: CASSGRGLSGETQYF. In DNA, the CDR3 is TGCGCCAGCAGTGGCAGGGGGCTTTCTGGAGAGACCCAGTACTTC.

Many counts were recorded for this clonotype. For the CDR3, the DNA is TGCAGCGTTGAAGAGACAGGGGCTGAAAAACTGTTTTTT. As protein: CSVEETGAEKLFF. The chain combines TRBV29-1 with TRBJ1-4; 8 bases line up with TRBD1. The germline V gene encodes CDR1 SQVTM and CDR2 ANQGSEA. CDR3 length equals 13 residues. Germline trimming cut 0 bases from V and 7 bases from J; bases unmatched to any gene: 1. Variable domain in full (rest from reference TRBV29-1 and TRBJ1-4): SAVISQKPSRDICQRGTSLTIQCQVDSQVTMMFWYRQQPGQSLTLIATANQGSEATYESGFVIDKFPISRPNLTFSTLTVSNMSPEDSSIYLCSVEETGAEKLFFGSGTQLSVL.

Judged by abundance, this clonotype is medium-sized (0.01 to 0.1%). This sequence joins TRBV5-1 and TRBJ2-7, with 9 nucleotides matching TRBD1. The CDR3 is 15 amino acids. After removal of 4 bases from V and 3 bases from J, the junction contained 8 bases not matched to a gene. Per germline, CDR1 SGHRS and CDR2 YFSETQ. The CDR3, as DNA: TGCGCCAGCAGCGAACCGGGACAGGGAGTCTACGAGCAGTACTTC. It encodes CASSEPGQGVYEQYF.

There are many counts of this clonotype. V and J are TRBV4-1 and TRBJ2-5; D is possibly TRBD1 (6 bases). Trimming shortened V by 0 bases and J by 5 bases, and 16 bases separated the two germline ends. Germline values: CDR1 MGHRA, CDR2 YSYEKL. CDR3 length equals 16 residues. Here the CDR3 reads CASSQDLQGVGETQYF. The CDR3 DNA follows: TGCGCCAGCAGCCAAGATCTACAGGGTGTGGGCGAGACCCAGTACTTC.